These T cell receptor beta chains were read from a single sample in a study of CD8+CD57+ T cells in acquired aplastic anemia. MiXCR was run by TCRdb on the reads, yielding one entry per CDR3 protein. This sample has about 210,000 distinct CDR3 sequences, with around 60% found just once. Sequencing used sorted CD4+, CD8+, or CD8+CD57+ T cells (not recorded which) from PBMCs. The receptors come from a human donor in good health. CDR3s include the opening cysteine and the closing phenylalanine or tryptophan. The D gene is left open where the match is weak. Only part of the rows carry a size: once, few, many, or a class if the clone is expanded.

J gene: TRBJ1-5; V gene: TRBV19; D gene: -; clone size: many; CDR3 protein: CASSTKTVGFDQPQHF; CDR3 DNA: TGTGCCAGTAGTACCAAAACAGTAGGGTTTGATCAGCCCCAGCATTTT
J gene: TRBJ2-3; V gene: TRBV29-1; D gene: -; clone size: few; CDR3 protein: CSARGGITDTQYF; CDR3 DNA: TGCAGCGCCCGGGGCGGGATCACAGATACGCAGTATTTT
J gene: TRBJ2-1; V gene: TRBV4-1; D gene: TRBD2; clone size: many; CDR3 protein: CASSQDDLAGGYNEQFF; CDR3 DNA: TGCGCCAGCAGCCAAGACGATCTAGCGGGAGGGTACAATGAGCAGTTCTTC
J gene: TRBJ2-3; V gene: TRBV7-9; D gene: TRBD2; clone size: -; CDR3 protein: CASSVGGARDTQYF; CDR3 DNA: TGTGCCAGCAGCGTCGGGGGGGCAAGAGATACGCAGTATTTT
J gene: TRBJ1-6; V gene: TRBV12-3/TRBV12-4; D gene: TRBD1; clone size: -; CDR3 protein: CASSTRQGGNSPLHF; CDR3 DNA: TGTGCCAGCAGTACCCGACAGGGAGGTAATTCACCCCTCCACTTT
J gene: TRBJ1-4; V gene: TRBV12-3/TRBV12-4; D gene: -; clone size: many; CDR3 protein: CASSPGTYLEKLFF; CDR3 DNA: TGTGCCAGCAGTCCCGGGACGTACCTGGAAAAACTGTTTTTT
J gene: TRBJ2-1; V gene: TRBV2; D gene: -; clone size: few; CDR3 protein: CASAAEYNEQFF; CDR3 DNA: TGTGCCAGCGCGGCAGAGTACAATGAGCAGTTCTTC
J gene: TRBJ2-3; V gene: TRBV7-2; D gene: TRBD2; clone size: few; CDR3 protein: CASSATRLAVGADTQYF; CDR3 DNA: TGTGCCAGCAGCGCAACCCGACTAGCGGTTGGGGCAGATACGCAGTATTTT
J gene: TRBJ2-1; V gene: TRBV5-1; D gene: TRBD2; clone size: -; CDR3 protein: CASRLAGLHFYNEQFF; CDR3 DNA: TGCGCCAGCAGACTAGCGGGACTCCATTTCTACAATGAGCAGTTCTTC
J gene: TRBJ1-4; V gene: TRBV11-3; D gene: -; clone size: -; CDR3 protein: CASSFGRRQEKLFF; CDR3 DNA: TGTGCCAGCAGCTTCGGGCGTCGGCAAGAAAAACTGTTTTTT
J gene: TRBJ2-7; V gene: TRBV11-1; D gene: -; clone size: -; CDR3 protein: CASSFGQTYEQYF; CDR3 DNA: TGTGCCAGCAGCTTTGGGCAGACCTACGAGCAGTACTTC
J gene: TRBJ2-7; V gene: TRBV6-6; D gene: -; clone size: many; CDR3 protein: CASSSMDYEQYF; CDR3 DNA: TGTGCCAGCAGTTCGATGGACTACGAGCAGTACTTC
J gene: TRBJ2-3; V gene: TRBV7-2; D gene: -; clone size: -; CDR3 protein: CASSSVITQYF; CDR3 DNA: TGTGCCAGCAGCTCGGTGATTACGCAGTATTTT
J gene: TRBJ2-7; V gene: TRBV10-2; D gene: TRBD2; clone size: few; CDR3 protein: CASSESRGAYEQYF; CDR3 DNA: TGCGCCAGCAGTGAGTCCCGGGGGGCCTACGAGCAGTACTTC
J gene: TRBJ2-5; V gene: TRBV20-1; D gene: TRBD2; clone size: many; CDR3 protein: CSARPAGTSGGAGETQYF; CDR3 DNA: TGCAGTGCTAGACCCGCCGGGACTAGCGGGGGGGCGGGGGAGACCCAGTACTTC
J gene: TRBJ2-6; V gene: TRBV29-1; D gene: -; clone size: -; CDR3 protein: CSASRDIDSGANVLTF; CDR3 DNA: TGCAGCGCCTCCCGGGACATAGACTCTGGGGCCAACGTCCTGACTTTC
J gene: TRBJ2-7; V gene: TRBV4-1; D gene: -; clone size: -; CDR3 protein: CASPPPGQAAYEQYF; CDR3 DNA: TGCGCCAGCCCCCCCCCGGGGCAGGCAGCCTACGAGCAGTACTTC
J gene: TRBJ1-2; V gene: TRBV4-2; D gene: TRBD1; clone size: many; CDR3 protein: CASSQAGGEDGYTF; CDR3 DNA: TGTGCCAGCAGCCAAGCAGGGGGCGAGGATGGCTACACCTTC
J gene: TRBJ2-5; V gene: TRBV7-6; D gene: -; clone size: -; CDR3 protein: CASFSGGPAETQYF; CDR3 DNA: TGTGCCAGCTTTTCTGGTGGGCCCGCCGAGACCCAGTACTTC
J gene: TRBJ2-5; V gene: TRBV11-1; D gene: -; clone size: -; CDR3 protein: CASPPLGLGGRDQETQYF; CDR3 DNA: TGTGCCAGCCCACCTCTGGGGCTCGGGGGCCGTGACCAAGAGACCCAGTACTTC
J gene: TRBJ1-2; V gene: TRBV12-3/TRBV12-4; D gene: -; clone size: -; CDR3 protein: CASSYSGYGYTF; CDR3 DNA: TGTGCCAGCAGCTATTCAGGGTATGGCTACACCTTC
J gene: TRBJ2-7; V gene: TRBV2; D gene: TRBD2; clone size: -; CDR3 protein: CASSDRSGAIYEQYF; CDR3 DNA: TGTGCCAGCAGTGACCGTAGCGGGGCAATCTACGAGCAGTACTTC
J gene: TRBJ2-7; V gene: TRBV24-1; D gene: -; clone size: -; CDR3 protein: CATSDQTGPTYEQYF; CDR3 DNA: TGTGCCACCAGTGATCAGACGGGGCCCACCTACGAGCAGTACTTC
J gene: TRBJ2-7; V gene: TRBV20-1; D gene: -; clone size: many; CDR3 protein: CSARHREVGSYEQYF; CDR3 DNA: TGCAGTGCTAGACACAGGGAAGTTGGGTCCTACGAGCAGTACTTC
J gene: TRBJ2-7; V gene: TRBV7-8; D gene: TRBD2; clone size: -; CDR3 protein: CASRQAGEDDSYEQYF; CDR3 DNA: TGTGCCAGCAGACAAGCGGGAGAGGATGACTCCTACGAGCAGTACTTC
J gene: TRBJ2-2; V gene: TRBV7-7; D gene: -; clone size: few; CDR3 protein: CASSLGPPGSAGELFF; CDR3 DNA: TGTGCTAGCAGCTTAGGCCCCCCTGGGTCGGCCGGGGAGCTGTTTTTT
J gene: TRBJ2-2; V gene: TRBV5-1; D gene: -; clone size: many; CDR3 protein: CASTLGGELFF; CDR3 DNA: TGCGCCAGCACCCTTGGCGGGGAGCTGTTTTTT
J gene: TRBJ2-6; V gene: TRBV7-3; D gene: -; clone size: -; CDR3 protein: CASSSRAGANVLTF; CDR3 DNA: TGTGCCAGCAGCTCCAGGGCTGGGGCCAACGTCCTGACTTTC
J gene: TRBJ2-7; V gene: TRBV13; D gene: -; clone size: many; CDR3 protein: CASSSPRDYEQYF; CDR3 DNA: TGTGCCAGCAGCTCGCCCAGGGACTACGAGCAGTACTTC
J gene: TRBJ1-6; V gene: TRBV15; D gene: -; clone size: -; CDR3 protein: CAVSSGGTYNSPLHF; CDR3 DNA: TGTGCCGTCTCAAGTGGGGGAACCTATAATTCACCCCTCCACTTT
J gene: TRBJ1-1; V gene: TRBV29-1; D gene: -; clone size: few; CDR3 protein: CSAGRMNTEAFF; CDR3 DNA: TGCAGCGCTGGACGAATGAACACTGAAGCTTTCTTT
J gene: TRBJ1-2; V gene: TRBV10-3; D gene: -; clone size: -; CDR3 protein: CAISLGQYDGYTF; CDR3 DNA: TGTGCCATCAGTCTTGGACAGTACGATGGCTACACCTTC
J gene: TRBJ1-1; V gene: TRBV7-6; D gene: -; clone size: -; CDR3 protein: CASSLAGWGPNTEAFF; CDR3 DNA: TGTGCCAGCAGCTTAGCGGGGTGGGGCCCGAACACTGAAGCTTTCTTT
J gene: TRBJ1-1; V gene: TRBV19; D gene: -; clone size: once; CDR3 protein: CASSMKAQGNTEASF; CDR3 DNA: TGTGCCAGTAGTATGAAGGCCCAGGGGAACACTGAAGCTTCCTTT
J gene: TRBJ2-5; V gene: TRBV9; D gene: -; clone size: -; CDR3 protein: CASSVGTPGRGRQETQYF; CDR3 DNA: TGTGCCAGCAGCGTAGGGACCCCTGGACGGGGCAGACAAGAGACCCAGTACTTC
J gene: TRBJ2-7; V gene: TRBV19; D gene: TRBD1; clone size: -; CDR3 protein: CASSNRGRREQYF; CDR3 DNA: TGTGCCAGTAGTAACAGGGGGCGGCGGGAGCAGTACTTC
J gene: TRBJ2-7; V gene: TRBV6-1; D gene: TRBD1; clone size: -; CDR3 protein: CAGSYLTGGYVQYF; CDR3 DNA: TGTGCCGGCAGTTACTTAACAGGGGGCTACGTGCAGTACTTC
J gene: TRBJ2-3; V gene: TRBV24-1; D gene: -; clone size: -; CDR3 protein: CATSDLGGAGSTDTQYF; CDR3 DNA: TGTGCCACCAGTGATTTGGGCGGGGCGGGAAGCACAGATACGCAGTATTTT
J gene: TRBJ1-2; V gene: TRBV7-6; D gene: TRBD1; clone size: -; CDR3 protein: CASSGTGRTGYTF; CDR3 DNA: TGTGCCAGCAGCGGGACAGGGAGGACGGGTTACACCTTC
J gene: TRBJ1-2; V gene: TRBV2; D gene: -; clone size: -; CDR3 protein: CASSVEGSPGYTF; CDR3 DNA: TGTGCCAGCAGTGTAGAGGGATCGCCCGGCTACACCTTC
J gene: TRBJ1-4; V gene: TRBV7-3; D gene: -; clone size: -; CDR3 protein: CASSQSQINEKLFF; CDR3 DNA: TGCGCCAGCAGCCAGTCTCAGATAAATGAAAAACTGTTTTTT
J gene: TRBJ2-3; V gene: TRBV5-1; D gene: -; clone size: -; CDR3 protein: CASSMSTDTQYF; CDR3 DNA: TGCGCCAGCAGCATGAGCACAGATACGCAGTATTTT
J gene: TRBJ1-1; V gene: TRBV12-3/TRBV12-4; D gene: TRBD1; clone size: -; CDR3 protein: CASSLGQGAFF; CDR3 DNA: TGTGCCAGCAGTTTAGGACAGGGAGCTTTCTTT
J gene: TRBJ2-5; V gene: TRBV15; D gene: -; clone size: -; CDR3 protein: CATSRELGVETQYF; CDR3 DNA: TGTGCCACCAGCAGAGAACTAGGCGTGGAGACCCAGTACTTC
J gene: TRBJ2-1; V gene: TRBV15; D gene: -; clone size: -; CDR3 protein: CATSRTGRFEQFF; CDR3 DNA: TGTGCCACCAGCAGGACGGGTCGCTTTGAGCAGTTCTTC
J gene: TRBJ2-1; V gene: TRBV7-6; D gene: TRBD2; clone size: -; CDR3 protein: CASSYLAGLVNEQFF; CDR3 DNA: TGTGCCAGCAGCTATTTAGCGGGACTTGTCAATGAGCAGTTCTTC